This T cell receptor (beta chain) was retrieved from a study of regulatory T cells in long-lasting Graves disease. Study background: Disease was considered persistent Graves' disease after over 5 years of antithyroid drugs (with positive TSH receptor antibodies). General study results and limits: Small numbers of samples may have cut accuracy. The study found persistent patients shared more public clonotypes (2,741) than new patients (nearly 1,000). The TCR repertoire of persistent Graves' patients was less diverse than that of newly diagnosed ones.

CDR1 is SGHTA, CDR2 FQGNSA, per germline. The CDR3 contains 15 residues. Trimming removed 0 bases at V and 9 bases at J, with 15 bases between. Points on this clonotype: Its antigen is unidentified.

Sequencing libraries for TCR beta were prepared with iRepertoire HTBI primers and Arm-PCR of CDR3 regions. Via MiXCR, TCRdb re-called the multiplex PCR reads, giving one row per CDR3 protein. The repertoire holds about 400,000 distinct CDR3 sequences, with around 21% as singletons. The time point is: persistent/refractory GD, antithyroid drugs over 5 years with positive TRAb. The TCR library used RNA extracted from PBMCs. The chain is built from TRBV7-2 and TRBJ2-1; perhaps TRBD2 as D (5 bases). Sequences were derived from peripheral blood mononuclear cells (PBMCs), sampled when the disease was refractory, from a patient treated with antithyroid drugs. The receptor's source is a female donor with Graves disease. The CDR3 reads CASSLARGRRVEQFF. DNA for the CDR3: TGTGCCAGCAGCTTAGCTCGGGGAAGACGGGTTGAGCAGTTCTTC. Full variable domain (outside the CDR3, taken from reference TRBV7-2 and TRBJ2-1): GAGVSQSPSNKVTEKGKDVELRCDPISGHTALYWYRQSLGQGLEFLIYFQGNSAPDKSGLPSDRFSAERTGGSVSTLTIQRTQQEDSAVYLCASSLARGRRVEQFFGPGTRLTVL.